The 25 T cell receptor beta chains below come from one sample, sequenced in a study of blood T cell repertoires in COVID-19. Sequencing used immunoSEQ multiplex PCR; TCRdb keeps in-frame clones, though not all of them. This table holds fewer than 350,000 clones, roughly 79% found once. Material: peripheral blood. These receptors were taken from a woman aged 55-69 years with active or convalescent COVID-19.

The rearrangement uses TRBV6-5 and TRBJ2-7; 8 bases line up with TRBD1. Trimming removed 6 bases from V and 4 bases from J; junction bases left unmatched: 8. Germline assignment: CDR1 MNHEY and CDR2 SVGAGI. This CDR3 contains 14 residues. The CDR3 reads CASSTAQGAYEQYF. CDR3 sequence (DNA): TGTGCCAGCAGCACGGCGCAGGGGGCATACGAGCAGTACTTC.

The chain combines TRBV28 with TRBJ2-7, with D possibly matching TRBD2 (6 bases). This CDR3 has 16 residues. Deletions cut 5 bases from V and 0 bases from J, with 17 bases between. The germline CDR1 and CDR2 sequences are MDHEN and SYDVKM. CDR3 sequence (DNA): TGTGCCAGCAGTCCGTCTCGGGGGTGGCCCTCCTACGAGCAGTACTTC. As protein: CASSPSRGWPSYEQYF.

This clone was recorded at least ten times. This rearrangement joins TRBV7-3 to TRBJ2-5; TRBD1 aligns across 8 bases. V trimming: 5 bases; J trimming: 5 bases; junction bases outside the gene matches: 10. The CDR3 is 15 residues long. CDR1 is SGHTA and CDR2 is FQGTGA in the germline V gene. The CDR3 region is CASSASGTGGETQYF. For the CDR3, the DNA is TGTGCCAGCAGCGCCTCCGGGACAGGAGGGGAGACCCAGTACTTC.

This chain connects TRBV6-5 to TRBJ2-3; 8 bases agree with TRBD1. The CDR3 runs 15 residues. J was trimmed by 5 bases and V by 6 bases; bases with no gene match: 10. CDR1 MNHEY and CDR2 SVGAGI come from the germline V gene. CDR3 bases: TGTGCCAGCAGGGCCGGAGGACAGGGTGTAGATACGCAGTATTTT. This sequence encodes CASRAGGQGVDTQYF.

The CDR3 sequence: CASSRGQGVGGELFF. The DNA of the CDR3 is TGTGCCAGCAGCCGCGGACAGGGGGTTGGCGGGGAGCTGTTTTTT. The chain employs TRBV6-2 or TRBV6-3 and TRBJ2-2; 10 nucleotides agree with TRBD1. CDR1 is MNHEY and CDR2 is SVGEGT in the germline V gene. The CDR3 is 15 amino acids. V was pared by 6 bases and J by 7 bases, with 8 bases of the junction left unmatched.

This clone was found a few times. CDR3 amino acids: CASSSREGYGYTF. The CDR3 DNA follows: TGTGCCAGCAGCTCCAGGGAGGGCTATGGCTACACCTTC. The gene calls are TRBV7-9 and TRBJ1-2, with TRBD1 as a possible D gene (5 bases). The germline CDR1 and CDR2 sequences are SEHNR and FQNEAQ (reference sequence). The CDR3 runs 13 residues. V was clipped by 4 bases and J by 4 bases, with 10 bases between them. The whole variable domain, filled in from reference TRBV7-9 and TRBJ1-2, reads DTGVSQNPRHKITKRGQNVTFRCDPISEHNRLYWYRQTLGQGPEFLTYFQNEAQLEKSRLLSDRFSAERPKGSFSTLEIQRTEQGDSAMYLCASSSREGYGYTFGSGTRLTVV.

This sequence joins TRBV6-4 and TRBJ1-3; D ambiguous. Germline CDR1 is MRHNA and CDR2 is SNTAGT. The CDR3 length is 16 residues. Trimming took 5 bases from V and 0 from J, leaving 14 bases between them. This CDR3 reads CASSPENWSSGNTIYF. DNA for the CDR3: TGTGCCAGCAGTCCTGAAAACTGGAGCTCTGGAAACACCATATATTTT.

The V call is TRBV6-5, the J call TRBJ1-5, with no clear D. This CDR3 spans 15 amino acids. CDR1 MNHEY and CDR2 SVGAGI come from the germline V gene. V was trimmed by 5 bases and J by 4 bases, leaving 15 bases between them. CDR3 residues: CASSPGREENQPQHF. CDR3 DNA sequence: TGTGCCAGCAGTCCCGGGAGGGAGGAGAATCAGCCCCAGCATTTT.

This clone was recorded a few times. The CDR3 region is CASSPDRVFGNTIYF. The CDR3, as DNA: TGTGCCAGCAGCCCGGACAGGGTCTTTGGAAACACCATATATTTT. V gene TRBV11-1 combines with J gene TRBJ1-3; 8 bases match TRBD1. J lost 3 bases, V lost 5 bases, and 6 bases had no gene match. CDR3 length equals 15 residues. The germline V gene encodes CDR1 SGHAT and CDR2 FQDESV (reference sequence).

The rearrangement joins TRBV7-2 to TRBJ2-7; 10 bases fit TRBD1. The CDR3 spans 14 residues. Germline CDR1 is SGHTA and CDR2 is FQGNSA. V trimming: 1 base; J trimming: 5 bases; junction bases outside the gene matches: 2. The CDR3 DNA reads TGTGCCAGCAGCTTAGGACAGGGGGCAAACGAGCAGTACTTC. Its protein product is CASSLGQGANEQYF.

This clone was counted once. The chain links TRBV6-2 or TRBV6-3 to TRBJ2-5; 8 positions match TRBD2. The germline gives CDR1 MNHEY, CDR2 SVGEGT. The CDR3 is made up of 15 amino acids. Trimming at V came to 7 bases and at J to 2 bases, leaving 9 bases not matched to a gene. The CDR3 DNA reads as TGTGCCAGCAACCCCCGGACGGGGGGGCAAGAGACCCAGTACTTC. This encodes CASNPRTGGQETQYF.

This clone came up many times. The chain uses TRBV13 and TRBJ2-2; D ambiguous. Per germline, CDR1 PRHDT and CDR2 FYEKMQ (reference sequence). V dropped 11 bases and J dropped 5 bases, with 6 bases sitting between them. The CDR3 length is 10 residues. CDR3 nucleotides: TGTGCCGCGAGAACCGGGGAGCTGTTTTTT. Amino acids: CAARTGELFF.

V is TRBV11-2 and J is TRBJ1-5, with 7 bases matching TRBD1. Germline V lookup: CDR1 SGHAT, CDR2 FQNNGV. The CDR3 covers 15 residues. V lost 5 bases to trimming and J lost 3 bases; unmatched junction nucleotides: 7. CDR3 nucleotides: TGTGCCAGCAGCACAGGGGACAGCCACAATCAGCCCCAGCATTTT. Translating gives CASSTGDSHNQPQHF.

This chain joins TRBV9 and TRBJ2-4, with 12 nucleotides matching TRBD2. This CDR3 comprises 16 residues. The V and J ends lost 3 bases and 4 bases, in that order; junction bases with no gene match: 5. Germline loops: CDR1 SGDLS, CDR2 YYNGEE. The CDR3 region is CASSASGGATKNIQYF. The CDR3, as DNA: TGTGCCAGCAGCGCTAGCGGGGGGGCGACAAAAAACATTCAGTACTTC.

This clone was observed a single time. The chain recombines TRBV5-8 with TRBJ2-7, with no clear D. With 5 bases removed from V and 6 bases from J, the gap between germline ends came to 6 bases. Looked up from germline, CDR1 is SGHTS and CDR2 is YDEGEE. This CDR3 contains 10 residues. Here the CDR3 reads CASSEREQYF. The CDR3 coding sequence is TGTGCCAGCAGTGAGCGCGAGCAGTACTTC.

The chain uses TRBV11-1 and TRBJ1-6; 7 positions match TRBD1. CDR3 size: 15 residues. V lost 5 bases and J lost 5; bases outside the gene matches: 6. Germline V CDR1 and CDR2: SGHAT, FQDESV (reference sequence). The DNA of the CDR3 is TGTGCCAGCAGCCGACAGGGAAAGAATAATTCACCCCTCCACTTT. Protein product: CASSRQGKNNSPLHF.

CDR3 nucleotides: TGTGCCAGCAGCGTAGGGACTAGCGGGGAAGATACGCAGTATTTT. Protein sequence: CASSVGTSGEDTQYF. This chain joins TRBV9 and TRBJ2-3; 12 bases map to TRBD2. This CDR3 region has 15 residues. CDR1 and CDR2 (germline): SGDLS, YYNGEE. V lost 0 bases and J lost 5; bases outside the gene matches: 1.

The chain recombines TRBV7-3 with TRBJ1-1, with a weak D call TRBD1 (6 bases). Germline V gene lookup returns CDR1 SGHTA and CDR2 FQGTGA. Trimming removed 0 bases from V and 0 bases from J, with 11 bases in between. This CDR3 contains 16 residues. CDR3 region: CASSLTGGLVNTEAFF. The CDR3, as DNA: TGTGCCAGCAGCTTAACGGGGGGGCTGGTGAACACTGAAGCTTTCTTT.

The chain is built from TRBV11-2 and TRBJ2-7; the D gene is possibly TRBD1 (5 bases). Trimming stripped 2 bases from V and 3 bases from J, with 14 bases between. The length of the CDR3 is 15 residues. CDR1 is SGHAT, CDR2 FQNNGV, per germline. CDR3 nucleotides: TGTGCCAGCAGCTTATTGTCGCAGGGCTACTACGAGCAGTACTTC. Encoded protein: CASSLLSQGYYEQYF.

The rearrangement uses TRBV21-1 and TRBJ1-2; the table's D call, TRBD1, was not checked against the DNA. TRBV21-1 constitutes a pseudogene. The CDR3 extends over 15 amino acids. The CDR3 bases are TGTGCCAGCAGCAAAGAGGGGCCCCTAGACTATGGCTACACCTTC. Protein product: CASSKEGPLDYGYTF.

The chain combines TRBV10-2 with TRBJ2-5; a possible D gene is TRBD1 (5 bases). V shed 3 bases and J shed 5 bases, with 13 bases lying between them. This CDR3 has 14 amino acids. Germline assignment: CDR1 WSHSY and CDR2 SAAADI. CDR3 sequence (DNA): TGCGCCAGCAGTGATCACCAGGGATTCGAGACCCAGTACTTC. This codes for CASSDHQGFETQYF.

The chain links TRBV28 to TRBJ1-3; D gene uncertain. This CDR3 is 15 amino acids long. Germline V gene data show CDR1 as MDHEN and CDR2 as SYDVKM. V lost 3 bases, J lost 0 bases, and 9 bases lay in between. The CDR3 here is CASSFRITSGNTIYF. In nucleotides, the CDR3 is TGTGCCAGCAGTTTTAGAATCACCTCTGGAAACACCATATATTTT.

The V gene is TRBV5-6, the J gene TRBJ2-5, with 9 bases that match TRBD2. There are 16 residues in the CDR3. The trim removed 0 bases at V and 1 base at J, leaving 4 bases unmatched. Germline lookup yields CDR1 SGHDT and CDR2 YYEEEE. The CDR3 bases are TGTGCCAGCAGCTTGGGTTTAGCGGGGGTCCAAGAGACCCAGTACTTC. As protein: CASSLGLAGVQETQYF.

This clone was counted a few times. The V and J genes are TRBV5-6 and TRBJ2-7; D uncertain. V lost 4 bases and J 1 base, leaving 12 bases between the germline ends. Germline assignment: CDR1 SGHDT and CDR2 YYEEEE. CDR3 length equals 14 residues. This CDR3 is CASSDSYRSYEQYF. For the CDR3, the DNA is TGTGCCAGCAGCGATTCGTACAGATCCTACGAGCAGTACTTC.

As DNA, the CDR3 is TGTGCCAGCAGTTTCAGGGTATGGAGCGAGCAGTTCTTC. Its protein is CASSFRVWSEQFF. The genes are TRBV12-3 or TRBV12-4 and TRBJ2-1; possibly TRBD1 for D (5 bases). Trimming removed 3 bases from V and 10 bases from J, with 13 bases in between. The CDR3 extends over 13 amino acids.